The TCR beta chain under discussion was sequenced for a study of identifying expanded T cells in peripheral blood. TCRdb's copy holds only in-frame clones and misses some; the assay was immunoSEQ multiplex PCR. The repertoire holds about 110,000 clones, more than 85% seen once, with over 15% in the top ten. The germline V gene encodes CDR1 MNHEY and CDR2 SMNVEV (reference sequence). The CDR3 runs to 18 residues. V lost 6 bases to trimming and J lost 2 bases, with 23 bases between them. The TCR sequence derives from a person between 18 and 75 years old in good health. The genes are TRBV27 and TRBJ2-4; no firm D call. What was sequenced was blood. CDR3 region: CASRDPTSPPGSKNIQYF. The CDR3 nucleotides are TGTGCCAGCAGGGACCCGACTTCACCCCCGGGTTCCAAAAACATTCAGTACTTC.